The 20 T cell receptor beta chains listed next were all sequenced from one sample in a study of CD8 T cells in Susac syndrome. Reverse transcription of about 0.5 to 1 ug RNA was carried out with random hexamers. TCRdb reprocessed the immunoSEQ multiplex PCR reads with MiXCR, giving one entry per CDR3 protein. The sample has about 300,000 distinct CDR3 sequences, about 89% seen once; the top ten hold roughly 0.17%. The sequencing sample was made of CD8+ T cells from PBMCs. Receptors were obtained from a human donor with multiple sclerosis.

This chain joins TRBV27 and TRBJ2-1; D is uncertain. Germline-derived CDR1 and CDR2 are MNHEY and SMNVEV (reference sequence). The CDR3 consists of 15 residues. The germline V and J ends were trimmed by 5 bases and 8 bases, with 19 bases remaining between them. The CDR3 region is CASSPLVPAADEQFF. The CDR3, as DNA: TGTGCCAGCAGTCCTCTGGTTCCGGCCGCGGATGAGCAGTTCTTC.

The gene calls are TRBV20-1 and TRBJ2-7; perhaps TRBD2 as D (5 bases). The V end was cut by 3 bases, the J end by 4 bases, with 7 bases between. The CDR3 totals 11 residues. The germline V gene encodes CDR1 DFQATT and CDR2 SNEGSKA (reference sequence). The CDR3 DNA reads TGCAGTGCTAGGAGGGAGTACGAGCAGTACTTC. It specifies CSARREYEQYF.

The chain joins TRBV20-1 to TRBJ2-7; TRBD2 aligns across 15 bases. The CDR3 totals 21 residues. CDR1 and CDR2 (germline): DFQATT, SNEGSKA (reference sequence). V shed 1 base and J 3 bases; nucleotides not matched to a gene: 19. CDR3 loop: CSARGQTGLAGGRPSFYEQYF. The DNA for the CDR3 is TGCAGTGCTAGAGGACAAACGGGACTAGCGGGAGGCCGCCCCTCGTTCTACGAGCAGTACTTC.

The CDR3 DNA reads TGTGCCAGCAGTGTTCCTTACAATGAGCAGTTCTTC. Its protein is CASSVPYNEQFF. The chain recombines TRBV27 with TRBJ2-1; D is uncertain. Per germline, CDR1 MNHEY and CDR2 SMNVEV (reference sequence). Trimming pared 5 bases from V and 4 bases from J, leaving 6 bases between. There are 12 residues in the CDR3.

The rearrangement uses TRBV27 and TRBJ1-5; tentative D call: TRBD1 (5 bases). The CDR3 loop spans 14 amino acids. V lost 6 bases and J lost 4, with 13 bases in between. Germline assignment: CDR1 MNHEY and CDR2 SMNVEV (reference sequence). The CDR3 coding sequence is TGTGCCAGCAGCCTCTCTGGGACTAATCAGCCCCAGCATTTT. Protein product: CASSLSGTNQPQHF.

The CDR3 here is CASSVQGAETGELFF. The CDR3 DNA sequence: TGTGCCAGCAGCGTTCAGGGGGCAGAGACCGGGGAGCTGTTTTTT. The chain is built from TRBV3-1 and TRBJ2-2; 8 positions match TRBD1. This CDR3 spans 15 amino acids. Germline values: CDR1 LGHDT, CDR2 YNNKEL (reference sequence). J gave up 5 bases and V 5 bases, and 7 bases lay outside the gene matches.

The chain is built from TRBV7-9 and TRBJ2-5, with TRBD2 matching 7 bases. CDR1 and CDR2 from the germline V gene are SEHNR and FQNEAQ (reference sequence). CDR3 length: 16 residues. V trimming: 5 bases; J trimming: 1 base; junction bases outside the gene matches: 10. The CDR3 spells CASSLEERESQETQYF. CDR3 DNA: TGTGCCAGCAGCCTCGAGGAGCGGGAATCCCAAGAGACCCAGTACTTC.

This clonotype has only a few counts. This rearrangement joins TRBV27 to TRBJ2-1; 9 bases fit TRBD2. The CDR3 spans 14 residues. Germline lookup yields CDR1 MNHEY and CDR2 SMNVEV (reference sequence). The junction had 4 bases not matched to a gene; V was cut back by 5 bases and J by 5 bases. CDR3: CASSAGLANNEQFF. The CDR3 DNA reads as TGTGCCAGCAGTGCGGGACTAGCCAACAATGAGCAGTTCTTC.

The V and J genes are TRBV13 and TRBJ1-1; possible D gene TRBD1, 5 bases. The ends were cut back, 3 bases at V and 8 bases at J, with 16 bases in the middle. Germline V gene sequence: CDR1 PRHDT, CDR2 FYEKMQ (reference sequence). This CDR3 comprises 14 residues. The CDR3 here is CASSFQGFLGEAFF. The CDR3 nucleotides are TGTGCCAGCAGCTTCCAGGGCTTCCTCGGGGAAGCTTTCTTT.

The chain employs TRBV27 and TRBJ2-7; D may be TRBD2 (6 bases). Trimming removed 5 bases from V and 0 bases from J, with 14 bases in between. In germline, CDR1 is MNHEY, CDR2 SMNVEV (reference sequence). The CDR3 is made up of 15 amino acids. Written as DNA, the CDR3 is TGTGCCAGCAGTATCCGGGGAGGTAGCTCCTACGAGCAGTACTTC. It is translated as CASSIRGGSSYEQYF.

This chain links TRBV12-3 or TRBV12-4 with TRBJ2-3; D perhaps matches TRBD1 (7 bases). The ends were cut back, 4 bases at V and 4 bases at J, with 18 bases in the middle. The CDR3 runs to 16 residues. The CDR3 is CASSSRGGGIADTQYF. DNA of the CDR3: TGTGCCAGCAGTTCCCGTGGAGGGGGCATCGCAGATACGCAGTATTTT.

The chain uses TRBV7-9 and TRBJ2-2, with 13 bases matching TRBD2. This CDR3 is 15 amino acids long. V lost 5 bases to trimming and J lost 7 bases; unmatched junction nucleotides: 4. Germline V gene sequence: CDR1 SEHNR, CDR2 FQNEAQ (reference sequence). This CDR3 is CASSIGTSGIGELFF. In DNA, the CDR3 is TGTGCCAGCAGCATCGGGACTAGCGGGATCGGGGAGCTGTTTTTT. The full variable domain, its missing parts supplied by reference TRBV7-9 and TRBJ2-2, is DTGVSQNPRHKITKRGQNVTFRCDPISEHNRLYWYRQTLGQGPEFLTYFQNEAQLEKSRLLSDRFSAERPKGSFSTLEIQRTEQGDSAMYLCASSIGTSGIGELFFGEGSRLTVL.

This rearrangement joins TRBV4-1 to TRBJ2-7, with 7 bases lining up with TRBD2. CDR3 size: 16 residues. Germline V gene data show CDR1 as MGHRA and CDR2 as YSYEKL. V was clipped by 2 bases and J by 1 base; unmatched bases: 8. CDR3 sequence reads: CASSQLVSGGSYEQYF. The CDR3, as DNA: TGCGCCAGCAGCCAATTGGTGTCGGGGGGTTCCTACGAGCAGTACTTC.

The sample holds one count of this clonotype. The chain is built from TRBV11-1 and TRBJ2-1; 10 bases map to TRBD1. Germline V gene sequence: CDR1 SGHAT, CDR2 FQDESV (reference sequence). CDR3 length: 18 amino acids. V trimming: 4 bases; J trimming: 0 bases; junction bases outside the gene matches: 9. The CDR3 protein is CASSSGQGMMSSYNEQFF. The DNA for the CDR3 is TGTGCCAGCAGCTCGGGACAGGGGATGATGAGCTCCTACAATGAGCAGTTCTTC. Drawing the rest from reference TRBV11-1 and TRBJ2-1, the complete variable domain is EAEVAQSPRYKITEKSQAVAFWCDPISGHATLYWYRQILGQGPELLVQFQDESVVDDSQLPKDRFSAERLKGVDSTLKIQPAELGDSAMYLCASSSGQGMMSSYNEQFFGPGTRLTVL.

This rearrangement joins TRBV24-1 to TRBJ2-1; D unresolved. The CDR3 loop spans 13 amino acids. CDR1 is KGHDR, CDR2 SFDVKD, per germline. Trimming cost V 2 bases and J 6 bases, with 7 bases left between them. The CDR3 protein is CATSDSLRNEQFF. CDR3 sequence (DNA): TGTGCCACCAGTGATTCTCTCCGCAATGAGCAGTTCTTC.

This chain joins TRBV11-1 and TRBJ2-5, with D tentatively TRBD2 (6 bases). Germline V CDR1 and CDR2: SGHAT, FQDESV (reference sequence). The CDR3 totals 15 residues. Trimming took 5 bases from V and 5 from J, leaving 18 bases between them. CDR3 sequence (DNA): TGTGCCAGCAGCCGCCGGACTGAGCTAGCGGAGACCCAGTACTTC. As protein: CASSRRTELAETQYF.

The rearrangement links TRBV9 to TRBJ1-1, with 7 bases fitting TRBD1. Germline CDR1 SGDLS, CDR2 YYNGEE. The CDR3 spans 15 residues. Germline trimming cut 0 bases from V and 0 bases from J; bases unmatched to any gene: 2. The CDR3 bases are TGTGCCAGCAGCGTAGTAGGGACAGTGAACACTGAAGCTTTCTTT. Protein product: CASSVVGTVNTEAFF.

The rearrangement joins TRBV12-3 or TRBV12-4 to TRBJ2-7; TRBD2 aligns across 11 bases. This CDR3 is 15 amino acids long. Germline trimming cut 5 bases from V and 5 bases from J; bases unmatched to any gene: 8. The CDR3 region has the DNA TGTGCCAGCAGTCTACTAGCGGGAGTAAGTAACGAGCAGTACTTC. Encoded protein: CASSLLAGVSNEQYF.

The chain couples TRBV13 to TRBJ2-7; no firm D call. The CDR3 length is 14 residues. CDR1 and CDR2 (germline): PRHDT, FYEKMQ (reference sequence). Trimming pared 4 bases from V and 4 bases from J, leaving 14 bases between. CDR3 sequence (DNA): TGTGCCAGCAGCTCTGGGCTTGGGTTTTACGAGCAGTACTTC. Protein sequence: CASSSGLGFYEQYF. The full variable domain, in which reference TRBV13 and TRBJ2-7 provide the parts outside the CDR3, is AAGVIQSPRHLIKEKRETATLKCYPIPRHDTVYWYQQGPGQDPQFLISFYEKMQSDKGSIPDRFSAQQFSDYHSELNMSSLELGDSALYFCASSSGLGFYEQYFGPGTRLTVT.

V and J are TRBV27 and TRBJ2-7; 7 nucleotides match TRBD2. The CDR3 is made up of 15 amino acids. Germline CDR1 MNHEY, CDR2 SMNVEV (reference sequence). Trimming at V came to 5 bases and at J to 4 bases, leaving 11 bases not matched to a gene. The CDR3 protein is CASSQLSGIGYEQYF. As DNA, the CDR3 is TGTGCCAGCAGTCAGTTGAGCGGGATTGGGTACGAGCAGTACTTC.